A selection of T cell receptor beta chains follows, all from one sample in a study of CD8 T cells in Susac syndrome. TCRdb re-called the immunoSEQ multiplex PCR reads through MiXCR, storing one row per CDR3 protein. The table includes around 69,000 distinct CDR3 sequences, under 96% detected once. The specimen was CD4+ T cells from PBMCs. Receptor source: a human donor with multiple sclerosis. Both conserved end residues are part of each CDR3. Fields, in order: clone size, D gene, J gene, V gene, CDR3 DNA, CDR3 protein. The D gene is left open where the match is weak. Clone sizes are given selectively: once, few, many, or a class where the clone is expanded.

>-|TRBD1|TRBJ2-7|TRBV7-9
TGTGCCAGCAGCTTAGAAGGGGGCGAGAAGAAGCAGTACTTC
CASSLEGGEKKQYF
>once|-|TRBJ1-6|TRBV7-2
TGTGCCAGCAGACTGATGGGGATAGGGGATTCACCCCTCCACTTT
CASRLMGIGDSPLHF
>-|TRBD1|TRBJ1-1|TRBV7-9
TGTGCCAGCAGCTCGGTAGGACAGGTGAGGGGCACTGAAGCTTTCTTT
CASSSVGQVRGTEAFF
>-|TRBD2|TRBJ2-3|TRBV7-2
TGTGCCAGCAGCGAATCTTCCCTAGCGGGGGGGCTCCGTGGTACGCAGTATTTT
CASSESSLAGGLRGTQYF
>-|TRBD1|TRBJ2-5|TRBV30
TGTGCCTGGAGCCGGGACAGACAAGAGACCCAGTACTTC
CAWSRDRQETQYF
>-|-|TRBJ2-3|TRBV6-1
TGTGCCAGCAGGGAGTCTAGTCGCCATACGCAGTATTTT
CASRESSRHTQYF
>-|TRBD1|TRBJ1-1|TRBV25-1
TGTGCCAGCAGCAGACTAGGGACAGGGGAGACTGAAGCTTTCTTT
CASSRLGTGETEAFF
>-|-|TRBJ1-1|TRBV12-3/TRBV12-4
TGTGCCAGCAGTTTTCGGGGCCGCCCCGAAGCTTTCTTT
CASSFRGRPEAFF
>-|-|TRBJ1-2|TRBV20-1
TGCAGCCCTAAGGTGGGACCTCATGGCTACACCTTC
CSPKVGPHGYTF
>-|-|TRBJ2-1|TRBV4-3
TGCGCCAGCAGCCAAGATATGGGGCATTTGAGCTCCTACAATGAGCAGTTCTTC
CASSQDMGHLSSYNEQFF
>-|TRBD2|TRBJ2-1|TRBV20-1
TGCAGTGCTAGAGACTCTCTAGCGGGGGTCTACAATGAGCAGTTCTTC
CSARDSLAGVYNEQFF
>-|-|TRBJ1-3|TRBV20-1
TGCAGTGCTAGTGAGGGCTCTGGAAACACCATATATTTT
CSASEGSGNTIYF
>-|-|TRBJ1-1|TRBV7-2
TGTGCCAGCAGTCGACAGCCGAACACTGAAGCTTTCTTT
CASSRQPNTEAFF
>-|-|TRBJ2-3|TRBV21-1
TGTGCCAGCAGGGACAGATCGCCAGATACGCAGTATTTT
CASRDRSPDTQYF
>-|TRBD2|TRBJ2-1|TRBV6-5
TGTGCCAGCAGTCTGGCCCTAGCGGAGGGCGATGAGCAGTTCTTC
CASSLALAEGDEQFF
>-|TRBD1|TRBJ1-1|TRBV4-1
TGCGCCAGCAGCCCACGGGACAGGACCACGAACACTGAAGCTTTCTTT
CASSPRDRTTNTEAFF
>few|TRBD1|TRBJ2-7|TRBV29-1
TGCAGCGTTGAAGGACAGGGTCTAAACGAGCAGTACTTC
CSVEGQGLNEQYF
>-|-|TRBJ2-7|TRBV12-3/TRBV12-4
TGTGCCAGCAGCCGGGCCATATCCTCCCCCTACGAGCAGTACTTC
CASSRAISSPYEQYF
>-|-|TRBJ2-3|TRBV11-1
TGTGCCAGCAGCTTATCCGCGGCGACAGATACGCAGTATTTT
CASSLSAATDTQYF
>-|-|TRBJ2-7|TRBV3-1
TGTGCCAGCAGTTTCACTCTCGGGGCGAAGTCCTACGAGCAGTACTTC
CASSFTLGAKSYEQYF
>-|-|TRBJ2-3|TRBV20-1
TGCAGTGCAATCCAAACGTGGGGGTCTAGCACAGATACGCAGTATTTT
CSAIQTWGSSTDTQYF
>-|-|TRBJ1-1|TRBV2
TGTGCCAGCAGTGAGTGGTCTGAAGCTTTCTTT
CASSEWSEAFF
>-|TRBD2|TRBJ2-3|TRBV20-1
TGCAGTGCTAGTCTAGCGGGGGGAGCTAGCACAGATACGCAGTATTTT
CSASLAGGASTDTQYF
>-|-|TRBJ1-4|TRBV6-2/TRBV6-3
TGTGCCAGCCTACGACGGAAGGGCGAAAAACTGTTTTTT
CASLRRKGEKLFF
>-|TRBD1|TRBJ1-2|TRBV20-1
TGCAGTCAGGGGACAGATTCAAACTATGGCTACACCTTC
CSQGTDSNYGYTF
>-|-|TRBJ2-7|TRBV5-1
TGCGCCAGCAGTCTCAGGGTGTTCGGGGACGAGCAGTACTTC
CASSLRVFGDEQYF
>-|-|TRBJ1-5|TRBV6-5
TGTGCCAGCAGTTCTTCTGGCAGGGTTAGCAATCAGCCCCAGCATTTT
CASSSSGRVSNQPQHF
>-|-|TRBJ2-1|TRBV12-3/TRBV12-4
TGTGCCAGCAGTTTCGCCCGACTATCCTACAATGAGCAGTTCTTC
CASSFARLSYNEQFF
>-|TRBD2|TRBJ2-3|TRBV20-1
TGCAGTGCTAGACGCCTTCGTGCGGGGGGCGCGGATACGCAGTATTTT
CSARRLRAGGADTQYF
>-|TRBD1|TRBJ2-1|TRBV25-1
TGTGCCAGCAGTGAATCCGGGACAGGGGGCGACAGGGGGGACAATGAGCAGTTCTTC
CASSESGTGGDRGDNEQFF
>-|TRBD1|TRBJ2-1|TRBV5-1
TGCGCCAGCAGCGGCCGGGACAGGGGATCGAATGAGCAGTTCTTC
CASSGRDRGSNEQFF
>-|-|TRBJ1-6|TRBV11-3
TGTGCCAGCAGCTTAGATCGGGAGGCACCCCTCCACTTT
CASSLDREAPLHF
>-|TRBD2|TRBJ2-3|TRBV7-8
TGTGCCAGCAGCTTCCTACTAGCGGGGGGAACAGATACGCAGTATTTT
CASSFLLAGGTDTQYF
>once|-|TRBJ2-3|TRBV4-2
TGTGCCAGCAGCCAAGATTCGGATAGCACAGATACGCAGTATTTT
CASSQDSDSTDTQYF
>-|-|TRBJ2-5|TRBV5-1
TGCGCCAGCAGCGTGTTAGCGGCGCCTAGGGAGACCCAGTACTTC
CASSVLAAPRETQYF
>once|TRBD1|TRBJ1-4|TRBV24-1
TGTGCCACCAGTGATCCGGGACAGGGGAGTGAAAAACTGTTTTTT
CATSDPGQGSEKLFF
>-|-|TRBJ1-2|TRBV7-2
TGTGCCAGCAGCTTAGCAGGGTACTATGGCTACACCTTC
CASSLAGYYGYTF
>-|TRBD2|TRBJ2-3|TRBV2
TGTGCCAGCAGTGATAGCCGGACTAGCGGGGGGGACACAGATACGCAGTATTTT
CASSDSRTSGGDTDTQYF